What follows are 12 T cell receptor beta chains derived from one specimen sequenced in a study of blood T cell repertoires in COVID-19. The data were produced by immunoSEQ multiplex PCR, yet TCRdb's version contains in-frame clones alone and is incomplete. The sample has 75,000 to 90,000 clones, 78% seen once. The source material was peripheral blood. The receptors here all came from a man in his 60s with COVID-19, enrolled during active disease.

The chain carries TRBV6-1 and TRBJ1-4; 7 nucleotides align to TRBD1. The CDR3 length is 14 residues. The V segment lost 2 bases and the J segment 8 bases; nucleotides outside the gene matches: 5. Germline-derived CDR1 and CDR2 are MNHNS and SASEGT. The CDR3 loop reads CASSEFGQVEKLFF. CDR3 coding DNA: TGTGCCAGCAGTGAATTTGGACAGGTCGAAAAACTGTTTTTT.

The rearrangement uses TRBV5-4 and TRBJ2-7, with 7 bases lining up with TRBD2. V lost 2 bases to trimming and J lost 4 bases; unmatched junction nucleotides: 9. The length of the CDR3 is 15 residues. The V gene's germline CDR1 is SGHNT and CDR2 YYREEE (reference sequence). CDR3 sequence reads: CASSFVGGRPYEQYF. The CDR3 DNA is TGTGCCAGCAGCTTTGTCGGCGGGAGACCGTACGAGCAGTACTTC.

The rearrangement links TRBV5-1 to TRBJ2-1; D possibly corresponds to TRBD2 (9 bases). Germline assignment: CDR1 SGHRS and CDR2 YFSETQ. The CDR3 loop spans 16 amino acids. Trimming removed 4 bases from V and 3 bases from J, with 17 bases in between. CDR3 sequence: CASSLSSGTGYNEQFF. The CDR3 region has the DNA TGCGCCAGCAGCCTTTCTAGCGGGACAGGCTACAATGAGCAGTTCTTC.

This clone was detected a few times. The chain carries TRBV6-5 and TRBJ1-4, with 8 bases lining up with TRBD1. The CDR3 extends over 14 amino acids. Germline assignment: CDR1 MNHEY and CDR2 SVGAGI. V gave up 2 bases and J gave up 8 bases; unmatched junction bases: 4. In DNA form, the CDR3 reads TGTGCCAGCAGTTACGGACAGGGATACGAAAAACTGTTTTTT. As protein: CASSYGQGYEKLFF.

This chain uses TRBV7-9 with TRBJ2-2, with 10 bases fitting TRBD1. The CDR3 has 15 amino acids. In germline, CDR1 is SEHNR, CDR2 FQNEAQ (reference sequence). The trim removed 6 bases at V and 4 bases at J, leaving 5 bases unmatched. The CDR3 DNA reads as TGTGCCAGCAGGCGACAGGGGGCTTCCACCGGGGAGCTGTTTTTT. The encoded protein is CASRRQGASTGELFF.

This sequence joins TRBV7-2 and TRBJ2-3, with TRBD1 matching over 8 bases. There are 15 residues in the CDR3. Per germline, CDR1 SGHTA and CDR2 FQGNSA. The trim removed 4 bases at V and 1 base at J, leaving 4 bases unmatched. Here the CDR3 DNA reads TGTGCCAGCAGCTCCAGGGGGCTGGGCACAGATACGCAGTATTTT. It translates to CASSSRGLGTDTQYF.

V usage is TRBV6-5 and J usage is TRBJ2-7; weak D call: TRBD1 (6 bases). The CDR3 is made up of 13 amino acids. Trimming cost V 7 bases and J 5 bases, with 15 bases left between them. The V gene's germline CDR1 is MNHEY and CDR2 SVGAGI. CDR3 sequence (DNA): TGTGCCAGCATCCCCCCAGGGGCCCACGAGCAGTACTTC. Residues: CASIPPGAHEQYF.

The chain joins TRBV5-4 to TRBJ2-7, with D perhaps TRBD2 (6 bases). Trimming pared 2 bases from V and 5 bases from J, leaving 17 bases between. In germline, CDR1 is SGHNT, CDR2 YYREEE (reference sequence). This CDR3 region has 15 residues. The CDR3 nucleotides read TGTGCCAGCAGCTTTGGGACTTCTCGCCCGGACGAGCAGTACTTC. The encoded protein is CASSFGTSRPDEQYF.

V gene TRBV5-1 combines with J gene TRBJ1-5; no firm D call. The germline gives CDR1 SGHRS, CDR2 YFSETQ. With 4 bases removed from V and 7 bases from J, the gap between germline ends came to 15 bases. This CDR3 is 14 amino acids long. CDR3 DNA sequence: TGCGCCAGCAGCCAGGACCCAGGAGGGCAGCCCCAGCATTTT. Protein: CASSQDPGGQPQHF. Looking up the rest from reference TRBV5-1 and TRBJ1-5 gives the full variable domain: KAGVTQTPRYLIKTRGQQVTLSCSPISGHRSVSWYQQTPGQGLQFLFEYFSETQRNKGNFPGRFSGRQFSNSRSEMNVSTLELGDSALYLCASSQDPGGQPQHFGDGTRLSIL.

The gene calls are TRBV11-3 and TRBJ2-5; no definite D call. Germline lookup yields CDR1 SGHNT and CDR2 YENEEA. The V end lost 0 bases, the J end lost 5 bases, and 10 bases lay between the germline ends. This CDR3 spans 14 amino acids. CDR3 coding DNA: TGTGCCAGCAGCTTAGAAGCTTTGAGGGAGACCCAGTACTTC. This encodes CASSLEALRETQYF.

This clone was recorded only once. The chain combines TRBV27 with TRBJ2-1; unclear D gene. CDR3 length equals 12 residues. Trimming stripped 1 base from V and 9 bases from J, with 7 bases between. Germline V gives CDR1 MNHEY, CDR2 SMNVEV (reference sequence). For the CDR3, the DNA is TGTGCCAGCAGTTTATTCAGAGGTGAGCAGTTCTTC. It yields the protein CASSLFRGEQFF.

This chain joins TRBV5-1 and TRBJ2-1; D is undetermined. V was pared by 4 bases and J by 6 bases, with 11 bases between. The germline CDR1 and CDR2 sequences are SGHRS and YFSETQ. The CDR3 is 13 amino acids. The chain's CDR3 is CASSEQVSNEQFF. The CDR3 nucleotides are TGCGCCAGCAGCGAGCAAGTGAGCAATGAGCAGTTCTTC. The full variable domain, in which reference TRBV5-1 and TRBJ2-1 provide the parts outside the CDR3, is KAGVTQTPRYLIKTRGQQVTLSCSPISGHRSVSWYQQTPGQGLQFLFEYFSETQRNKGNFPGRFSGRQFSNSRSEMNVSTLELGDSALYLCASSEQVSNEQFFGPGTRLTVL.